These T cell receptor beta chains were read from a single sample in a study of T-cell reconstitution after alpha-beta-depleted transplantation in children. TCRdb analysed the PCR reads with MiXCR anew, one entry per CDR3 protein. The data contain some 220,000 distinct CDR3 sequences, approximately 9.5% of them singletons. Specimen: PBMCs from the stem cell graft donor, collected from the stem cell graft. The source of these receptors is a human donor who donated a stem cell graft to a child with acute lymphoblastic leukemia. Each CDR3 is given with its conserved first and last residue. A D gene is named only where the DNA matches it firmly. Clone size, where shown, is once, few, many, or a class for clones that have expanded.

D gene,J gene,clone size,V gene,CDR3 protein,CDR3 DNA
TRBD1,TRBJ1-1,few,TRBV12-5,CASGYTGGLNTEAFF,TGTGCTAGTGGTTACACAGGGGGCCTGAACACTGAAGCTTTCTTT
-,TRBJ2-5,few,TRBV20-1,CSVAPGRQETQYF,TGCAGTGTCGCTCCGGGACGGCAAGAGACCCAGTACTTC
-,TRBJ1-1,many,TRBV2,CASPDKGRGANTEAFF,TGTGCCAGCCCCGATAAAGGGAGGGGGGCGAACACTGAAGCTTTCTTT
-,TRBJ1-2,-,TRBV2,CASSDSRGDGYTF,TGTGCCAGCAGTGACAGTCGGGGTGATGGCTACACCTTC
-,TRBJ2-2,-,TRBV7-8,CASSFSRGNTGELFF,TGTGCCAGCAGCTTCTCCAGGGGGAACACCGGGGAGCTGTTTTTT
-,TRBJ1-2,-,TRBV11-2,CASSPTRVRLSNYGYTF,TGTGCCAGCAGCCCAACCCGGGTCCGCCTCTCTAACTATGGCTACACTTTC
TRBD2,TRBJ2-3,few,TRBV5-1,CASSPKRGLAGAPSTDTQYF,TGCGCCAGCAGCCCAAAAAGGGGACTAGCGGGGGCCCCTAGCACAGATACGCAGTATTTT
-,TRBJ2-7,-,TRBV30,CAYNWGIGDEQYF,TGTGCCTACAACTGGGGGATAGGAGACGAGCAGTACTTC
-,TRBJ1-1,few,TRBV11-2,CASSFNMNTEAFF,TGTGCCAGCAGCTTTAACATGAACACTGAAGCTTTCTTT
-,TRBJ2-5,many,TRBV29-1,CSVRDGQETQYF,TGCAGCGTTCGGGACGGACAAGAGACCCAGTACTTC
-,TRBJ1-2,few,TRBV2,CASRVETGGYGYTF,TGTGCCAGCAGAGTTGAAACCGGGGGCTATGGCTACACCTTC
-,TRBJ1-4,many,TRBV7-2,CASSSSRGTNEKLFF,TGTGCCAGCAGCTCTTCCAGGGGTACTAATGAAAAACTGTTTTTT
-,TRBJ2-1,few,TRBV6-2/TRBV6-3,CASSYIPVSYNEQFF,TGTGCCAGCAGTTATATCCCCGTCTCCTACAATGAGCAGTTCTTC
-,TRBJ2-5,few,TRBV21-1,CASSNRGRATEETQYF,TGTGCCAGCAGCAATCGAGGCAGAGCAACAGAAGAGACCCAGTACTTC
TRBD1,TRBJ2-2,many,TRBV5-6,CASSPTGGRELFF,TGTGCCAGCAGCCCGACAGGGGGGAGGGAGCTGTTTTTT
-,TRBJ1-1,many,TRBV29-1,CSVPPYGVATEAFF,TGCAGCGTCCCCCCCTACGGGGTTGCCACTGAAGCTTTCTTT
-,TRBJ2-7,many,TRBV9,CASSVALAGTEGEQYF,TGTGCCAGCAGCGTAGCTCTAGCCGGGACCGAGGGAGAGCAGTACTTC
-,TRBJ2-7,many,TRBV7-2,CASSLESRVAEQYF,TGTGCCAGCAGCTTAGAGAGCAGGGTCGCTGAGCAGTACTTC
TRBD2,TRBJ2-3,few,TRBV12-3/TRBV12-4,CASSFRTSGLSSTDTQYF,TGTGCCAGCAGTTTCCGGACTAGCGGGCTATCTAGCACAGATACGCAGTATTTT
-,TRBJ1-4,-,TRBV7-8,CASSLEKYDENLFF,TGTGCCAGCAGCTTAGAGAAGTATGATGAAAATCTGTTTTTT
-,TRBJ2-3,many,TRBV6-2/TRBV6-3,CASYPAGNFPDTQYF,TGTGCCAGCTACCCGGCGGGAAACTTTCCCGATACGCAGTATTTT
-,TRBJ2-1,-,TRBV7-9,CASSSPPRDNEQFF,TGTGCCAGCAGCTCGCCGCCAAGGGACAATGAGCAGTTCTTC
-,TRBJ2-7,many,TRBV5-1,CASSLNPQGSSYEQYF,TGCGCCAGCAGCTTGAATCCTCAAGGAAGCTCCTACGAGCAGTACTTC
-,TRBJ2-7,-,TRBV20-1,CSATPGRSSYEQYF,TGCAGTGCTACCCCGGGCAGGAGCTCCTACGAGCAGTACTTC
-,TRBJ2-3,many,TRBV5-1,CASSLTRGTDTQYF,TGCGCCAGCAGCTTGACTAGAGGTACAGATACGCAGTATTTT
-,TRBJ2-1,many,TRBV29-1,CSVGTLDNEQFF,TGCAGCGTGGGGACACTGGACAATGAGCAGTTCTTC
-,TRBJ1-2,many,TRBV20-1,CSARVGGVGSQMNGYTF,TGCAGTGCTAGAGTTGGCGGGGTCGGCTCGCAGATGAATGGCTACACCTTC
TRBD1,TRBJ2-5,-,TRBV4-1,CASSQGQGTETQYF,TGCGCCAGCAGCCAAGGACAGGGGACCGAGACCCAGTACTTC
-,TRBJ1-1,few,TRBV7-7,CASSLIPPGMNTEAFF,TGTGCCAGCAGCTTAATCCCACCAGGGATGAACACTGAAGCTTTCTTT
-,TRBJ2-7,-,TRBV3-1,CASSQQLAASYEQYF,TGTGCCAGCAGCCAACAGTTAGCGGCGTCCTACGAGCAGTACTTC
TRBD2,TRBJ2-5,many,TRBV6-1,CASSGLAGGQETQYF,TGTGCCAGCAGTGGACTAGCGGGGGGGCAAGAGACCCAGTACTTC
-,TRBJ2-2,many,TRBV4-2,CASSHSGALSTGELFF,TGTGCCAGCAGCCATTCTGGGGCCCTCTCAACCGGGGAGCTGTTTTTT
-,TRBJ2-5,few,TRBV5-1,CASSLRVGQETQYF,TGCGCCAGCAGCTTGCGAGTAGGGCAAGAGACCCAGTACTTC
-,TRBJ1-1,few,TRBV6-2/TRBV6-3,CASSYFQGSTEAFF,TGTGCCAGCAGTTACTTTCAGGGGAGTACTGAAGCTTTCTTT
-,TRBJ1-5,-,TRBV9,CASSVESGGNQPQHF,TGTGCCAGCAGCGTAGAATCTGGGGGCAATCAGCCCCAGCATTTT
-,TRBJ1-1,-,TRBV4-2,CASSQDVLRGASGKTEAFF,TGTGCCAGCAGCCAAGATGTGTTAAGGGGGGCCAGCGGTAAGACTGAAGCTTTCTTT
TRBD1,TRBJ1-6,-,TRBV5-5,CASSLAGTAYNSPLHF,TGTGCCAGCAGCTTGGCCGGGACAGCGTATAATTCACCCCTCCACTTT
-,TRBJ1-2,few,TRBV5-1,CASSSGNYGYTF,TGCGCCAGCAGTTCTGGGAACTATGGCTACACCTTC
-,TRBJ1-5,many,TRBV27,CASSLVWDPGQPQHF,TGTGCCAGCAGTTTAGTTTGGGATCCAGGTCAGCCCCAGCATTTT
-,TRBJ2-3,-,TRBV7-2,CASSLTFRETDTQYF,TGTGCCAGCAGCTTAACTTTCAGGGAGACAGATACGCAGTATTTT
-,TRBJ1-2,few,TRBV2,CASTIGGPDGYTF,TGTGCCAGCACGATTGGGGGTCCGGATGGCTACACCTTC
TRBD1,TRBJ2-2,-,TRBV18,CASSQRTGNTGELFF,TGTGCCAGCTCCCAGAGGACAGGGAACACCGGGGAGCTGTTTTTT
-,TRBJ1-4,-,TRBV7-9,CASSLDLSNEKLFF,TGTGCCAGCAGCTTGGACCTGTCCAATGAAAAACTGTTTTTT
-,TRBJ1-1,-,TRBV15,CATSRVWNTEAFF,TGTGCCACCAGCAGAGTGTGGAACACTGAAGCTTTCTTT
-,TRBJ1-2,few,TRBV18,CASSPGANYGYTF,TGTGCCAGCTCACCAGGGGCTAACTATGGCTACACCTTC
-,TRBJ2-5,-,TRBV9,CASSVVRAGETQYF,TGTGCCAGCAGCGTGGTGAGGGCCGGGGAGACCCAGTACTTC
TRBD2,TRBJ2-2,-,TRBV20-1,CSARGGSGGSATGELFF,TGCAGTGCTAGAGGGGGTAGCGGGGGGTCGGCCACCGGGGAGCTGTTTTTT
-,TRBJ1-2,-,TRBV7-2,CASSSTAGNGGYTF,TGTGCCAGCAGCTCAACGGCGGGTAATGGTGGCTACACCTTC
-,TRBJ2-2,few,TRBV4-2,CASSHFVGAELNTGELFF,TGTGCCAGCAGCCACTTCGTAGGGGCCGAATTGAACACCGGGGAGCTGTTTTTT
TRBD1,TRBJ1-1,many,TRBV12-3/TRBV12-4,CASSNRQGDTEAFF,TGTGCCAGCAGTAATAGACAGGGCGACACTGAAGCTTTCTTT
-,TRBJ2-5,many,TRBV24-1,CATSEETDRYQETQYF,TGTGCCACCAGTGAGGAGACAGACAGGTACCAAGAGACCCAGTACTTC
TRBD2,TRBJ2-1,few,TRBV4-3,CASSQLAGGPGEQFF,TGCGCCAGCAGCCAGCTAGCGGGGGGGCCTGGTGAGCAGTTCTTC
TRBD1,TRBJ1-2,-,TRBV4-3,CASKMTGTLYGYTF,TGCGCCAGCAAAATGACAGGGACTCTCTATGGCTACACCTTC
-,TRBJ2-5,few,TRBV10-3,CAISDETGPQGSQYF,TGTGCCATCAGTGACGAGACAGGACCGCAAGGCTCCCAGTACTTC
-,TRBJ2-5,many,TRBV4-3,CASSLNRDHQETQYF,TGCGCCAGCAGTCTAAACCGGGACCACCAAGAGACCCAGTACTTC
-,TRBJ2-2,many,TRBV10-2,CASSYLNTGELFF,TGCGCCAGCAGTTATCTGAACACCGGGGAGCTGTTTTTT
-,TRBJ1-1,-,TRBV5-1,CASSTKAGGQATEAFF,TGCGCCAGCAGCACCAAGGCGGGGGGCCAGGCCACTGAAGCTTTCTTT